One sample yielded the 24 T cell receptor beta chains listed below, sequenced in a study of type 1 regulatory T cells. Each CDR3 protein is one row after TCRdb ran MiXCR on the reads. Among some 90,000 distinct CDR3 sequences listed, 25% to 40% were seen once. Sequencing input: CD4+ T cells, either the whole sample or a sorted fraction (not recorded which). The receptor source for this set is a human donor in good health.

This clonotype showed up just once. The chain's CDR3 is CASSLEGTGDHNEQFF. Written as DNA, the CDR3 is TGCGCCAGCAGCTTGGAAGGGACAGGAGATCACAATGAGCAGTTCTTC. The chain has TRBV5-1 and TRBJ2-1; 8 bases agree with TRBD1. Germline CDR1 and CDR2: SGHRS and YFSETQ. The CDR3 covers 16 residues. After removal of 0 bases from V and 5 bases from J, the junction contained 7 bases not matched to a gene.

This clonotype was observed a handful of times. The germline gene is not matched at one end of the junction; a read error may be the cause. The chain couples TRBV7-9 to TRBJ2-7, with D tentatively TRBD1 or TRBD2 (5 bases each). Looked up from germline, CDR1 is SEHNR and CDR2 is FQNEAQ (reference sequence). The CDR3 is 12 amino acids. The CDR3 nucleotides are TGTGCCAGCAGCCTAGCCCAGGGCGAGCAGTACTTC. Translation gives CASSLAQGEQYF.

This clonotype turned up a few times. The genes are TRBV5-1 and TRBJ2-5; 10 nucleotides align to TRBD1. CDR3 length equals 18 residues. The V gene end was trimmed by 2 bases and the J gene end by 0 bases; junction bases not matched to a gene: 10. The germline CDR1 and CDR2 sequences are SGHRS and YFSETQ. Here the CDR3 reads CASSLPGQGSTYQETQYF. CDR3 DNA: TGCGCCAGCAGCTTACCGGGACAGGGGTCAACGTACCAAGAGACCCAGTACTTC.

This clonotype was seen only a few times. The CDR3 here is CASSPLWAGVYNEQFF. The DNA of the CDR3 is TGTGCCAGCAGCCCTCTTTGGGCGGGAGTCTACAATGAGCAGTTCTTC. The rearrangement links TRBV7-8 to TRBJ2-1; 7 bases agree with TRBD2. Germline-derived CDR1 and CDR2 are SGHVS and FQNEAQ. The CDR3 covers 16 residues. V was pared by 5 bases and J by 3 bases, with 10 bases of the junction left unmatched.

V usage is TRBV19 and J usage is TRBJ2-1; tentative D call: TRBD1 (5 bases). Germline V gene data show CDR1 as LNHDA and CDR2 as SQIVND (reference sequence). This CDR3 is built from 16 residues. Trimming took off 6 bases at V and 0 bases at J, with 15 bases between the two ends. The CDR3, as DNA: TGTGCCAGTAGACCCCTCACAGGCAGCTCCTACAATGAGCAGTTCTTC. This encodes CASRPLTGSSYNEQFF.

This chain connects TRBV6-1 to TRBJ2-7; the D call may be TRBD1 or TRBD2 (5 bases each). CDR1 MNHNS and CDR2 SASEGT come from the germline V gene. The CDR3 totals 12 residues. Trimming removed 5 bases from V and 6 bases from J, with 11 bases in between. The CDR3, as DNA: TGTGCCAGCAGTCCCGGGACGTTCGAGCAGTACTTC. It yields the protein CASSPGTFEQYF.

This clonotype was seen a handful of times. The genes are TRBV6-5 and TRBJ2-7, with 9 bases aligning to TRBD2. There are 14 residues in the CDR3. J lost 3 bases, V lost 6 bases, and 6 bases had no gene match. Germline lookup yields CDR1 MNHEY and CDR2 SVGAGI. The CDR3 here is CASRSTTSGYEQYF. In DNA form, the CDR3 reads TGTGCCAGCAGATCTACGACTAGCGGCTACGAGCAGTACTTC.

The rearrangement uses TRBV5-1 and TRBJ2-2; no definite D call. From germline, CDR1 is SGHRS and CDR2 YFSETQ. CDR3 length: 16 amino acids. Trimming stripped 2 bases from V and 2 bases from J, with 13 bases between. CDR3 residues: CASSFPPAANTGELFF. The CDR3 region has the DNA TGCGCCAGCAGCTTTCCTCCGGCAGCAAACACCGGGGAGCTGTTTTTT.

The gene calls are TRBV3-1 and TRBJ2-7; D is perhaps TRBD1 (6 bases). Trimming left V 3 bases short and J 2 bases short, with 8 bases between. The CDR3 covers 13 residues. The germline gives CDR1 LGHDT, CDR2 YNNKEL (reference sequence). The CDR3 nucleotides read TGTGCCAGCAGCCACTGGGGGCCCTACGAGCAGTACTTC. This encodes CASSHWGPYEQYF.

CDR3 coding DNA: TGTGCCAGCCTCGGTCGGTATTCTGGGGCCAACGTCCTGACTTTC. Its translation is CASLGRYSGANVLTF. This chain connects TRBV28 to TRBJ2-6, with no clear D. V shed 8 bases and J shed 1 base, with 12 bases lying between them. Germline CDR1 and CDR2: MDHEN and SYDVKM. The CDR3 is 15 residues long. The complete variable domain, with remaining parts taken from reference TRBV28 and TRBJ2-6, reads DVKVTQSSRYLVKRTGEKVFLECVQDMDHENMFWYRQDPGLGLRLIYFSYDVKMKEKGDIPEGYSVSREKKERFSLILESASTNQTSMYLCASLGRYSGANVLTFGAGSRLTVL.

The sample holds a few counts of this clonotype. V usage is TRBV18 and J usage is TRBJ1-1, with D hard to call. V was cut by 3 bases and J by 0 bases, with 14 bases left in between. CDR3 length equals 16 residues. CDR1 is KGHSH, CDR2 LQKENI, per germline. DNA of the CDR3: TGTGCCAGCTCACCGGTGTCGAACAGCTTGAACACTGAAGCTTTCTTT. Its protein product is CASSPVSNSLNTEAFF.

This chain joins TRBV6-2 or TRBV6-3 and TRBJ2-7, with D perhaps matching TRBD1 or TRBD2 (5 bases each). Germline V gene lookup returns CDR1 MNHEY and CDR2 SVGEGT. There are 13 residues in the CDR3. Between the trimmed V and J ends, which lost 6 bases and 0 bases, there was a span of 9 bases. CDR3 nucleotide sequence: TGTGCCAGCAGAGGGACGGCCTCCTACGAGCAGTACTTC. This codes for CASRGTASYEQYF.

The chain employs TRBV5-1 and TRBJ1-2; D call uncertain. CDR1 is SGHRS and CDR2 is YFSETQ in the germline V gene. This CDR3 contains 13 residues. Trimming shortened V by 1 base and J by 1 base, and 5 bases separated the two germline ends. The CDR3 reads CASSLLHNYGYTF. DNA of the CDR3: TGCGCCAGCAGCTTGCTGCATAACTATGGCTACACCTTC.

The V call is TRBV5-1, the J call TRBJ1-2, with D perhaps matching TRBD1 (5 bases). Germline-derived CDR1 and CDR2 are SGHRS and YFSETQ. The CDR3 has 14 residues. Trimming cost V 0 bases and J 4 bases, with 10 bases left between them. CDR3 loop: CASSLGQTAYGYTF. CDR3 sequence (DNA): TGCGCCAGCAGCTTGGGACAGACCGCCTATGGCTACACCTTC.

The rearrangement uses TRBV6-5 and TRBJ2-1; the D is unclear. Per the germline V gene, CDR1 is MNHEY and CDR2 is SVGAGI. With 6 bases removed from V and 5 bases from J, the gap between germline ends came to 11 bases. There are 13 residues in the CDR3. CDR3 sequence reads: CASSVARDNEQFF. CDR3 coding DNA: TGTGCCAGCAGCGTTGCTAGGGACAATGAGCAGTTCTTC.

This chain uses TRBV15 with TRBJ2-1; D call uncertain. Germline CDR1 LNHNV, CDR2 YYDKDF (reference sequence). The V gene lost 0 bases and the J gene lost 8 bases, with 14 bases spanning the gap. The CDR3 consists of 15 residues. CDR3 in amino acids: CATSRERGSWDEQFF. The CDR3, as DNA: TGTGCCACCAGCAGAGAACGCGGCTCTTGGGATGAGCAGTTCTTC.

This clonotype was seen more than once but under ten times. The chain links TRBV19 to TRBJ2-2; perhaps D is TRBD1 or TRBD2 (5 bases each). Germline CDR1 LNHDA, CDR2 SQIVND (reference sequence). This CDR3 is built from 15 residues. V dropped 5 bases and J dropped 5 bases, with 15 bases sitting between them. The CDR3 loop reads CASSPPGRQTGELFF. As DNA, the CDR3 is TGTGCCAGTAGTCCGCCGGGACGCCAAACCGGGGAGCTGTTTTTT.

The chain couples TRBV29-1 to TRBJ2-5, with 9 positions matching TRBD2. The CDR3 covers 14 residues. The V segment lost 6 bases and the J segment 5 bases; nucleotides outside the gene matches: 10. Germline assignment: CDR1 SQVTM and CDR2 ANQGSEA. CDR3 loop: CSVSSGNGLETQYF. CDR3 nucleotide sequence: TGCAGCGTCTCTAGCGGGAATGGGCTGGAGACCCAGTACTTC.

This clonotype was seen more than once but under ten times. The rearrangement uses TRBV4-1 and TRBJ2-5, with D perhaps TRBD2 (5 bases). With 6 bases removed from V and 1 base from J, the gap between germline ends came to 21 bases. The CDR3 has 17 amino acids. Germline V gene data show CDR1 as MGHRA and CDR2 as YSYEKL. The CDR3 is CASSFLWLARTQETQYF. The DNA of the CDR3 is TGCGCCAGCAGTTTTCTTTGGCTAGCAAGGACCCAAGAGACCCAGTACTTC.

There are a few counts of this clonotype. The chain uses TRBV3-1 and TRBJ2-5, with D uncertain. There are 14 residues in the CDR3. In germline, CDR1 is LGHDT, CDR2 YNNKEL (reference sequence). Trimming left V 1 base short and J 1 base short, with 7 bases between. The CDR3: CASSQAGIQETQYF. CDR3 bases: TGTGCCAGCAGCCAAGCAGGTATCCAAGAGACCCAGTACTTC.

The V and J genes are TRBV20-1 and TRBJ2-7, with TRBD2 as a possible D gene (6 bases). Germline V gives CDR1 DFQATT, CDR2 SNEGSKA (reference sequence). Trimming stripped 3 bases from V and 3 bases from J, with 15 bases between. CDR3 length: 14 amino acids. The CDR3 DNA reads TGCAGTGCTAGCCCCCCCCTAGCGAGCTACGAGCAGTACTTC. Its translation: CSASPPLASYEQYF.

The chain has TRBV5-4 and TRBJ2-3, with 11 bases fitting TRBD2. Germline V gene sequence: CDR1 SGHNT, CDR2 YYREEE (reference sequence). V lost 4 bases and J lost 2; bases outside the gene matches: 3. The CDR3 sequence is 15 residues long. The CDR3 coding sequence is TGTGCCAGCAGCCTAGCGGGAGGCCACACAGATACGCAGTATTTT. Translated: CASSLAGGHTDTQYF.

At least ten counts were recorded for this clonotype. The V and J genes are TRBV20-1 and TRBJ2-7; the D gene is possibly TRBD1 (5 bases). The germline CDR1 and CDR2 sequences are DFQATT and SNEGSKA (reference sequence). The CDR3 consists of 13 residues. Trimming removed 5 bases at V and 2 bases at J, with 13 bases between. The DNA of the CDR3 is TGCAGTGCTGCCCAGGGTCAGACCTACGAGCAGTACTTC. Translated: CSAAQGQTYEQYF.

The CDR3 is CASSGTGNQPQHF. The DNA for the CDR3 is TGTGCCAGCAGCGGGACAGGGAATCAGCCCCAGCATTTT. The chain joins TRBV7-2 to TRBJ1-5, with 9 bases identical to TRBD1. This CDR3 spans 13 amino acids. Trimming removed 5 bases from V and 4 bases from J; junction bases left unmatched: 0. The germline V gene has CDR1 SGHTA and CDR2 FQGNSA.